This T cell receptor (beta chain) was identified in a study of cytomegalovirus exposure and HLA in healthy donors. Looking at the study overall: Counted in an early data release were roughly 81 million unique TCRs from HLA-typed donors.

The CDR3 extends over 14 amino acids. CDR1 is MNHNS and CDR2 is SASEGT in the germline V gene. Deletions cut 6 bases from V and 0 bases from J, with 12 bases between. Amplification used 60 Vbeta primers and 13 Jbeta primers. Data came from immunoSEQ multiplex PCR; TCRdb stores just in-frame clones and leaves some out. The sample includes roughly 220,000 clones, roughly 70% of them seen just once. Sequenced sample: PBMCs. The TCR originated in a man in his forties in good health and CMV-seropositive. The chain uses TRBV6-1 and TRBJ2-7; TRBD1 is a possible D gene (6 bases). The CDR3: CASRWGTLSYEQYF. CDR3 DNA: TGTGCCAGCAGATGGGGGACACTCTCCTACGAGCAGTACTTC.